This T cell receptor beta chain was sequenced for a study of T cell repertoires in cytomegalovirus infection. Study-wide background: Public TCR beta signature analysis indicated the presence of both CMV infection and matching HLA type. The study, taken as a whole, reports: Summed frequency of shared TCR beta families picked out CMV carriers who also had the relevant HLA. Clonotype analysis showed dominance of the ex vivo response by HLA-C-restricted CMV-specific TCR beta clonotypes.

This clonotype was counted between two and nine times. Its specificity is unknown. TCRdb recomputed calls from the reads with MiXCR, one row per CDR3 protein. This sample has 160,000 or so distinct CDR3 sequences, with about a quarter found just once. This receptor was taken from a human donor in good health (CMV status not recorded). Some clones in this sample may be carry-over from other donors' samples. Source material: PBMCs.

CDR3 DNA sequence: TGTGCCAGCAGTGCAGCGGGGGCCTACGAGCAGTACTTC. Residues: CASSAAGAYEQYF. This chain joins TRBV28 and TRBJ2-7, with 8 bases aligning to TRBD2. V shed 5 bases, J shed 2 bases, and the junction held 2 bases outside the gene matches. Germline assignment: CDR1 MDHEN and CDR2 SYDVKM. The CDR3 runs 13 residues.